This is a list of T cell receptor beta chains from one sample in a study of vaccination effects on CD4 cells after COVID-19. For these TCRs, the target antigens are not known. The method was immunoSEQ multiplex PCR; TCRdb's version includes in-frame clones alone and lacks a portion of them. Altogether tens of thousands of clones are present, roughly 70% being singletons, with the ten largest covering more than 20%. The sequencing here drew on CD4+ T cells from PBMCs cultured with SARS-CoV-2 spike peptides, taken before COVID-19 vaccination. The receptors stem from a human donor who received a COVID-19 vaccine. Each CDR3 is given with its conserved first and last residue. A D gene is named only where the DNA matches it firmly. Not every row has a clone size; where given, it reads once, few, many or a size class.

v_gene: TRBV19
j_gene: TRBJ2-1
abundance: .
d_gene: TRBD1
CDR3nt: TGTGCCAGTAGTACGCACAGGACAGGGAGACCCAATGAGCAGTTCTTC
CDR3aa: CASSTHRTGRPNEQFF

v_gene: TRBV19
j_gene: TRBJ2-1
abundance: .
d_gene: .
CDR3nt: TGTGCCAGTACCCCGCTAGGCCGCTCCTACAATGAGCAGTTCTTC
CDR3aa: CASTPLGRSYNEQFF

v_gene: TRBV5-1
j_gene: TRBJ2-3
abundance: .
d_gene: .
CDR3nt: TGCGCCAGCAGCCCCGAGGACGGGACAGATACGCAGTATTTT
CDR3aa: CASSPEDGTDTQYF

v_gene: TRBV21-1
j_gene: TRBJ2-5
abundance: .
d_gene: .
CDR3nt: TGTGCCAGCAGCAAAGAGAATAGGGCTAGCGGGGAGAGTGTTCAAGAGACCCAGTACTTC
CDR3aa: CASSKENRASGESVQETQYF

v_gene: TRBV29-1
j_gene: TRBJ2-2
abundance: once
d_gene: .
CDR3nt: TGCAGCGTTGGACAGGCTAACACCGGGGAGCTGTTTTTT
CDR3aa: CSVGQANTGELFF

v_gene: TRBV25-1
j_gene: TRBJ1-1
abundance: .
d_gene: .
CDR3nt: TGTGCCAGCAGACAAACAGGGAGGGGGACTAAAGCTTTCTTT
CDR3aa: CASRQTGRGTKAFF

v_gene: TRBV2
j_gene: TRBJ1-2
abundance: .
d_gene: .
CDR3nt: TGTGCCAGCAGACAGGCTCTCTCCTCGGGAGGCTACACCTTC
CDR3aa: CASRQALSSGGYTF

v_gene: TRBV15
j_gene: TRBJ1-6
abundance: .
d_gene: .
CDR3nt: TGTGCCACCAGCAGAGCGTGGGGGCTGAATTCACCCCTCCACTTT
CDR3aa: CATSRAWGLNSPLHF

v_gene: TRBV27
j_gene: TRBJ1-5
abundance: few
d_gene: TRBD1
CDR3nt: TGTGCCAGCCAGGAGAGGGGGCCGTATAGCAATCAGCCCCAGCATTTT
CDR3aa: CASQERGPYSNQPQHF

v_gene: TRBV19
j_gene: TRBJ1-2
abundance: .
d_gene: TRBD1
CDR3nt: TGTGCCAGTAGTATAGGACAGGGATCCTATGGCTACACCTTC
CDR3aa: CASSIGQGSYGYTF

v_gene: TRBV5-1
j_gene: TRBJ1-2
abundance: .
d_gene: .
CDR3nt: TGCGCCAGCAGCTTGGAGGGGACGAATGGCTACACCTTC
CDR3aa: CASSLEGTNGYTF

v_gene: TRBV5-6
j_gene: TRBJ1-1
abundance: .
d_gene: .
CDR3nt: TGTGCCAGCAGCTGGACAGTGAACACTGAAGCTTTCTTT
CDR3aa: CASSWTVNTEAFF

v_gene: TRBV29-1
j_gene: TRBJ2-7
abundance: .
d_gene: .
CDR3nt: TGCAGCGGCCAGGACAACTCCTACGAGCAGTACTTC
CDR3aa: CSGQDNSYEQYF

v_gene: TRBV6-5
j_gene: TRBJ2-5
abundance: .
d_gene: .
CDR3nt: TGTGCCAGCAAAAGGACAGCCTCCCAAGAGACCCAGTACTTC
CDR3aa: CASKRTASQETQYF

v_gene: TRBV23-1
j_gene: TRBJ2-1
abundance: .
d_gene: .
CDR3nt: TGCGCCAGCAGGCCGGGGCCCTCATTTGGCTCCTACAATGAGCAGTTCTTC
CDR3aa: CASRPGPSFGSYNEQFF

v_gene: TRBV19
j_gene: TRBJ1-5
abundance: .
d_gene: TRBD1
CDR3nt: TGTGCCAGTAGTGCCCGGGACAGGGTCAATCAGCCCCAGCATTTT
CDR3aa: CASSARDRVNQPQHF

v_gene: TRBV3-1/TRBV3-2
j_gene: TRBJ1-1
abundance: few
d_gene: .
CDR3nt: TGTCAAGGGGCGGAGAACACTGAAGCTTTCTTT
CDR3aa: CQGAENTEAFF

v_gene: TRBV19
j_gene: TRBJ1-2
abundance: .
d_gene: .
CDR3nt: TGTGCCAGTAGTACCCCCGGGGGCTACACCTTC
CDR3aa: CASSTPGGYTF

v_gene: TRBV30
j_gene: TRBJ2-1
abundance: .
d_gene: .
CDR3nt: TGTGCCTGGAGTCTAGGGGATGAGCAGTTCTTC
CDR3aa: CAWSLGDEQFF

v_gene: TRBV3-1/TRBV3-2
j_gene: TRBJ1-1
abundance: .
d_gene: .
CDR3nt: TGTGCCAGCAGCCAAGATCTGGGGAGAGACGCAGCTTTCTTT
CDR3aa: CASSQDLGRDAAFF

v_gene: TRBV19
j_gene: TRBJ1-5
abundance: .
d_gene: TRBD1
CDR3nt: TGTGCCAGTAGTTCGACAGGGGCCATAGCGACTCATAGCAATCAGCCCCAGCATTTT
CDR3aa: CASSSTGAIATHSNQPQHF

v_gene: TRBV10-3
j_gene: TRBJ2-3
abundance: .
d_gene: .
CDR3nt: TGTGCCATCAGGGAATCCCCCACAGATACGCAGTATTTT
CDR3aa: CAIRESPTDTQYF

v_gene: TRBV3-1/TRBV3-2
j_gene: TRBJ2-1
abundance: .
d_gene: .
CDR3nt: TGTGCCAGCAGCCAAGATGGACTGCCTAATGAGCAGTTCTTC
CDR3aa: CASSQDGLPNEQFF

v_gene: TRBV11-3
j_gene: TRBJ1-1
abundance: .
d_gene: .
CDR3nt: TGTGCCAGCAGCTTAGGGCCGGCGGGCACTGAAGCTTTCTTT
CDR3aa: CASSLGPAGTEAFF

v_gene: TRBV21-1
j_gene: TRBJ2-7
abundance: few
d_gene: .
CDR3nt: TGTGCCAGCAGCAAATCCCGCGTCAACTACGAGCAGTACTTC
CDR3aa: CASSKSRVNYEQYF

v_gene: TRBV28
j_gene: TRBJ1-4
abundance: .
d_gene: .
CDR3nt: TGTGCCAGCAGTTTTGGGGTTAAGGTGTCGGGGGGTGAAAAACTGTTTTTT
CDR3aa: CASSFGVKVSGGEKLFF

v_gene: TRBV3-1/TRBV3-2
j_gene: TRBJ2-5
abundance: .
d_gene: .
CDR3nt: TGTGCCAGCACCGGGACAAGTCAAGAGACCCAGTACTTC
CDR3aa: CASTGTSQETQYF

v_gene: TRBV7-2
j_gene: TRBJ2-2
abundance: .
d_gene: TRBD1
CDR3nt: TGTGCCAGCAGGGTAACAGGGGTCGCCGGGGAGCTGTTTTTT
CDR3aa: CASRVTGVAGELFF

v_gene: TRBV5-1
j_gene: TRBJ2-3
abundance: .
d_gene: .
CDR3nt: TGCGCCAGCAGCTTGTACACTTCGGGGAATACGCAGTATTTT
CDR3aa: CASSLYTSGNTQYF

v_gene: TRBV12-3/TRBV12-4
j_gene: TRBJ1-2
abundance: large
d_gene: .
CDR3nt: TGTGCCAGCAGTCCGAGGGGGTCCGGTGGCTACACCTTC
CDR3aa: CASSPRGSGGYTF

v_gene: TRBV27
j_gene: TRBJ1-6
abundance: .
d_gene: .
CDR3nt: TGTGCCAGCAGTTTATACCCAGACATGATCTCACCCCTCCACTTT
CDR3aa: CASSLYPDMISPLHF

v_gene: TRBV14
j_gene: TRBJ2-1
abundance: .
d_gene: .
CDR3nt: TGTGCCAGCAGCCAAGATCAAAGGGTGGTCAATGAGCAGTTCTTC
CDR3aa: CASSQDQRVVNEQFF

v_gene: TRBV21-1
j_gene: TRBJ1-5
abundance: .
d_gene: .
CDR3nt: TGTGCCAGCAGCAATCAGGGTGGGAGTGAGCCCCAGCATTTT
CDR3aa: CASSNQGGSEPQHF

v_gene: TRBV4-1
j_gene: TRBJ1-5
abundance: .
d_gene: .
CDR3nt: TGCGCCAGCAGCCAAGGGTCAGGGGCGCGTAGCAATCAGCCCCAGCATTTT
CDR3aa: CASSQGSGARSNQPQHF

v_gene: TRBV6-4
j_gene: TRBJ1-2
abundance: .
d_gene: .
CDR3nt: TGTGCCAGCAGTGACCGGAACTATGGCTACACCTTC
CDR3aa: CASSDRNYGYTF